The clone carrying this T cell receptor (beta chain) was counted between two and nine times. The sample is drawn from a study of spatial heterogeneity in lung cancer. The library protocol tagged each TCR cDNA with a unique molecular identifier. MiXCR, applied by TCRdb to the 5' RACE reads, yields one record per CDR3 protein. The table shows approximately 82,000 distinct CDR3 sequences, with over 9.5% occurring only once. The time point was: sample taken at primary tumor resection. Whole RNA obtained from tumor, nontumor lung or frozen PBMC underwent sequencing without sorting. The donors, more than 55 patients with untreated early-stage non-small cell lung cancer, provided the samples. Trimming took 7 bases from V and 4 from J, leaving 8 bases between them. The CDR3 is 12 residues long. Per germline, CDR1 SGHTA and CDR2 FQGNSA.

The rearrangement uses TRBV7-2 and TRBJ2-1; D remains unclear. The source material was PBMCs, sampled at surgery. This receptor was obtained from a male donor with early-stage non-small cell lung cancer. For the CDR3, the DNA is TGTGCCAGCAACTTTGATTACAATGAGCAGTTCTTC. It specifies CASNFDYNEQFF.